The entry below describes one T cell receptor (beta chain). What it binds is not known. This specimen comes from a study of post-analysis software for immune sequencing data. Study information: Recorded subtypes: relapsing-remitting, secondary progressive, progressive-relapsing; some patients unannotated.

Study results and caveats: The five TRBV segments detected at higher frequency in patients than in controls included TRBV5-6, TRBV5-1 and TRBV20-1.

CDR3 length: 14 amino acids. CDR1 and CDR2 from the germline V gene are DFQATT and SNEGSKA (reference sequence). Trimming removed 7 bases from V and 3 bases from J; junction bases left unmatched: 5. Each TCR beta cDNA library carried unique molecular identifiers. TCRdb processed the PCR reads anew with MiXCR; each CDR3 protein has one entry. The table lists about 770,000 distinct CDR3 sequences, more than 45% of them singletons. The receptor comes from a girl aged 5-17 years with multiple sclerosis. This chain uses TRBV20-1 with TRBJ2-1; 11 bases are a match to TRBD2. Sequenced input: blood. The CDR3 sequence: CSGPTSGNYNEQFF. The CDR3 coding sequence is TGCAGTGGCCCGACTAGCGGGAACTACAATGAGCAGTTCTTC.